What follows are 10 T cell receptor beta chains derived from one specimen sequenced in a study of shared clonotypes between healthy human individuals. The data were produced by immunoSEQ multiplex PCR, yet TCRdb's version contains in-frame clones alone and is incomplete. The sample lists millions of clones; approximately 92% were seen once. The material sequenced was naive CD4+ T cells sorted from blood. Subset reported: CD45RA+ positively selected. These receptor sequences come from a man younger than 30 in good health.

Here the CDR3 DNA reads TGCAGTGCTAGCGACAGGGACCCGCAGTATTTT. It encodes CSASDRDPQYF. The rearrangement joins TRBV20-1 to TRBJ2-3; TRBD1 agrees at 7 bases. Germline CDR1 reads DFQATT; CDR2 reads SNEGSKA (reference sequence). The length of the CDR3 is 11 residues. J gave up 10 bases and V 3 bases, and 4 bases lay outside the gene matches.

This clone was recorded only once. The chain couples TRBV7-9 to TRBJ2-7; 9 bases are a match to TRBD1. V trimming: 6 bases; J trimming: 3 bases; junction bases outside the gene matches: 6. The germline V gene encodes CDR1 SEHNR and CDR2 FQNEAQ (reference sequence). This CDR3 is 14 amino acids long. The CDR3, as DNA: TGTGCCAGCAGACCCGGGACAGGGTTCTACGAGCAGTACTTC. It yields the protein CASRPGTGFYEQYF.

The chain links TRBV7-2 to TRBJ2-7; 8 nucleotides align to TRBD1. The CDR3 runs 15 residues. With V trimmed by 1 base and J by 2 bases, 4 bases remained unmatched. Germline assignment: CDR1 SGHTA and CDR2 FQGNSA. The chain's CDR3 is CASSLDRGSPYEQYF. CDR3 bases: TGTGCCAGCAGCTTAGACAGGGGGTCCCCCTACGAGCAGTACTTC.

This clone has just a few counts. The rearrangement links TRBV2 to TRBJ2-5, with D perhaps matching TRBD1 (7 bases). Germline V lookup: CDR1 SNHLY, CDR2 FYNNEI. The CDR3 is made up of 13 amino acids. V was trimmed by 6 bases and J by 5 bases, leaving 13 bases between them. The CDR3, as DNA: TGTGCCAGCAGCGCGGGACAGCGGGAGACCCAGTACTTC. It is translated as CASSAGQRETQYF.

The V gene is TRBV28, the J gene TRBJ2-7; a weak D match, TRBD1 (6 bases). Trimming removed 8 bases from V and 5 bases from J, with 16 bases in between. This CDR3 spans 13 amino acids. CDR1 is MDHEN, CDR2 SYDVKM, per germline. The CDR3 region is CASSQGLGHEQYF. The CDR3 nucleotides are TGTGCCAGCTCACAGGGCCTGGGACACGAGCAGTACTTC.

A remark on this clone: This sample includes further DNA sequences coding for the same CDR3. The chain couples TRBV5-1 to TRBJ2-3; D may be TRBD2 (6 bases). Trimming stripped 3 bases from V and 0 bases from J, with 11 bases between. Germline assignment: CDR1 SGHRS and CDR2 YFSETQ. This CDR3 contains 15 residues. The CDR3 spells CASSSQGGSTDTQYF. The CDR3 DNA is TGCGCCAGCAGCTCGCAGGGAGGCAGCACAGATACGCAGTATTTT.

This chain uses TRBV7-8 with TRBJ1-2; D not certain. In germline, CDR1 is SGHVS, CDR2 FQNEAQ. The CDR3 runs to 14 residues. The V gene lost 1 base and the J gene lost 8 bases, with 14 bases spanning the gap. The CDR3 is CASSLDPPGGGYTF. CDR3 nucleotides: TGTGCCAGCAGCTTAGATCCGCCCGGTGGGGGCTACACCTTC.

The chain recombines TRBV6-6 with TRBJ1-1, with no clear D. The CDR3 has 11 amino acids. Looked up from germline, CDR1 is MNHNY and CDR2 is SVGAGI (reference sequence). Trimming shortened V by 6 bases and J by 1 base, and 3 bases separated the two germline ends. The CDR3 protein is CASRTNTEAFF. CDR3 nucleotides: TGTGCCAGCAGGACGAACACTGAAGCTTTCTTT.

The V call is TRBV10-2, the J call TRBJ2-2; perhaps TRBD2 as D (7 bases). The V end was cut by 3 bases, the J end by 4 bases, with 15 bases between. The CDR3 length is 16 residues. In germline, CDR1 is WSHSY, CDR2 SAAADI. CDR3 sequence (DNA): TGCGCCAGCAGTGATAGGCGGGGGCGCATCACCGGGGAGCTGTTTTTT. Its protein is CASSDRRGRITGELFF.

The rearrangement joins TRBV7-2 to TRBJ1-6; 7 bases agree with TRBD1. V dropped 5 bases and J dropped 6; count of bases not matched to a gene: 10. The CDR3 spans 16 residues. Germline lookup yields CDR1 SGHTA and CDR2 FQGNSA. The CDR3 protein is CASSPRTGLFNSPLHF. The CDR3, as DNA: TGTGCCAGCAGCCCCAGGACAGGCCTCTTTAATTCACCCCTCCACTTT.